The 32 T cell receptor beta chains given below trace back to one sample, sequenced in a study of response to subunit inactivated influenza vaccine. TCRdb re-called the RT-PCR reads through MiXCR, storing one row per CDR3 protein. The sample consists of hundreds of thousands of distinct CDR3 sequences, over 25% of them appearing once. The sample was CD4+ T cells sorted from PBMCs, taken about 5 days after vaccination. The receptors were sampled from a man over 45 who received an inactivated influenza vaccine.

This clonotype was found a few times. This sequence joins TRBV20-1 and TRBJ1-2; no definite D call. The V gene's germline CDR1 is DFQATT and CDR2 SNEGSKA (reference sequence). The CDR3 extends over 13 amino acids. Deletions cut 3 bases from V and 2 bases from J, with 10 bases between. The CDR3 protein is CSASRQPNYGYTF. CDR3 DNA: TGCAGTGCTAGTCGTCAGCCAAACTATGGCTACACCTTC.

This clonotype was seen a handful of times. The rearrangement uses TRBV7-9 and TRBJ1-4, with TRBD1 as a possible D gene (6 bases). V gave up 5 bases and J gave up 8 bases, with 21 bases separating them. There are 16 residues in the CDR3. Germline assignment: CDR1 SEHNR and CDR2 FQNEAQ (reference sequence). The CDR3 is CASSLQTGHSSEKLFF. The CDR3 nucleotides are TGTGCCAGCAGCCTCCAAACGGGACATTCATCCGAAAAACTGTTTTTT.

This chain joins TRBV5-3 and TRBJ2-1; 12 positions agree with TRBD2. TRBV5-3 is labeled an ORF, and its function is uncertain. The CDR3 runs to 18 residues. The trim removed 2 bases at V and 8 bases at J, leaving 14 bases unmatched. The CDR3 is CARSFIRPTSGRGDEQFF. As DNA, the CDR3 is TGTGCCAGAAGCTTCATCCGTCCGACTAGCGGGAGAGGCGATGAGCAGTTCTTC.

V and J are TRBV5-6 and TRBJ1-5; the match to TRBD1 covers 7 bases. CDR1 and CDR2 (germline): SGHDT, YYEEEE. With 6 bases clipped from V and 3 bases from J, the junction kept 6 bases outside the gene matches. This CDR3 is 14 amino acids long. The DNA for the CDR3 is TGTGCCAGCACCGCCGGGACAGTCAATCAGCCCCAGCATTTT. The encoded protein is CASTAGTVNQPQHF.

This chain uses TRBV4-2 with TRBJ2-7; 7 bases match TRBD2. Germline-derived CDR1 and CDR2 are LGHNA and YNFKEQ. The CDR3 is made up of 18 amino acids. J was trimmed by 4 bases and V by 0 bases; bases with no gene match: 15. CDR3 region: CASSQDLLRGRTGYEQYF. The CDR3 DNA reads TGTGCCAGCAGCCAAGATCTCTTACGCGGGAGAACCGGATACGAGCAGTACTTC.

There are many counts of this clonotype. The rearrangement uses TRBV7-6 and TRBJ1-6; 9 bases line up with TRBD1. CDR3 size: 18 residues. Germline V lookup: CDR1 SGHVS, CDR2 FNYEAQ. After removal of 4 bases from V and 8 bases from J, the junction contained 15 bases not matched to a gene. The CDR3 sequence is CASSSNRGKQGADSPLHF. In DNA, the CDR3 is TGTGCCAGCAGCTCAAACCGGGGGAAACAGGGGGCTGATTCACCCCTCCACTTT.

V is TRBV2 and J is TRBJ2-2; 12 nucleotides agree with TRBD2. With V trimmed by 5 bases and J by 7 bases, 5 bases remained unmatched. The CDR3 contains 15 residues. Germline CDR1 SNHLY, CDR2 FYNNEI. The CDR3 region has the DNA TGTGCCAGCAGTACTAGCGGGAGGCTTGGCGGGGAGCTGTTTTTT. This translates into CASSTSGRLGGELFF.

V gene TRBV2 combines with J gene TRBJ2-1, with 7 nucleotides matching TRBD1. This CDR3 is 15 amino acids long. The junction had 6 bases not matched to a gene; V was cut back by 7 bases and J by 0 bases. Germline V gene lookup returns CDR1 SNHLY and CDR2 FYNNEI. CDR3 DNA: TGTGCCAGCAAGGGACAGATGAGCTCCTACAATGAGCAGTTCTTC. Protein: CASKGQMSSYNEQFF.

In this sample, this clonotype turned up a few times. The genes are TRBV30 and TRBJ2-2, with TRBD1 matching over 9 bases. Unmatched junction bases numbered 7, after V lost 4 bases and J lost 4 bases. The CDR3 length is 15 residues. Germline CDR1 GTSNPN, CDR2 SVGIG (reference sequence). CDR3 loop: CAWKPGQGSTGELFF. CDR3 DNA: TGTGCCTGGAAACCGGGACAGGGATCCACCGGGGAGCTGTTTTTT.

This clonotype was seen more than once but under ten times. The CDR3 DNA sequence: TGTGCCAGCAGCTTAAGACTAGCGGGGGGAGGAGAGACCCAGTACTTC. Translating it yields CASSLRLAGGGETQYF. The chain employs TRBV7-2 and TRBJ2-5, with 13 bases fitting TRBD2. Germline V gives CDR1 SGHTA, CDR2 FQGNSA. V trimming: 2 bases; J trimming: 4 bases; junction bases outside the gene matches: 4. The CDR3 contains 16 residues.

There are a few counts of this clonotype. The CDR3 loop reads CASSLVWTPQETQYF. In nucleotides, the CDR3 is TGTGCCAGCAGCTTAGTTTGGACACCCCAAGAGACCCAGTACTTC. The rearrangement uses TRBV7-6 and TRBJ2-5, with D perhaps TRBD1 (5 bases). The CDR3 spans 15 residues. V lost 1 base and J 1 base, leaving 10 bases between the germline ends. The germline V gene encodes CDR1 SGHVS and CDR2 FNYEAQ.

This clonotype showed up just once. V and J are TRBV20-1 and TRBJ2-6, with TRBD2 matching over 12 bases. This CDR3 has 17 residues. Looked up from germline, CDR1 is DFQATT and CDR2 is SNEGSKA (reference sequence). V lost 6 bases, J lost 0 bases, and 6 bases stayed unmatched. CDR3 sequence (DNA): TGCAGTGCGAGATGGACTAGCGGGACCTCTGGGGCCAACGTCCTGACTTTC. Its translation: CSARWTSGTSGANVLTF.

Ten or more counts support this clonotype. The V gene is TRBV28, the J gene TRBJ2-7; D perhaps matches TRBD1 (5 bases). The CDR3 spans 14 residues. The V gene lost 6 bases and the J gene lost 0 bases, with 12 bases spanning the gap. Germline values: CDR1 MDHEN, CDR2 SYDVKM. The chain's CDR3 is CASRGAGNSYEQYF. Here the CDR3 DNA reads TGTGCCAGCAGAGGGGCAGGGAACTCCTACGAGCAGTACTTC.

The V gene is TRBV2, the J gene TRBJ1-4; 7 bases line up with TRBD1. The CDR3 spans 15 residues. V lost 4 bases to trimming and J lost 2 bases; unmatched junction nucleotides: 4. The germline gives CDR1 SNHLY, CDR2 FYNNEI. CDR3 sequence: CASSVEGATNEKLFF. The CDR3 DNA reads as TGTGCCAGCAGTGTAGAGGGGGCGACTAATGAAAAACTGTTTTTT. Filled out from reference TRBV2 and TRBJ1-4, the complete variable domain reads EPEVTQTPSHQVTQMGQEVILRCVPISNHLYFYWYRQILGQKVEFLVSFYNNEISEKSEIFDDQFSVERPDGSNFTLKIRSTKLEDSAMYFCASSVEGATNEKLFFGSGTQLSVL.

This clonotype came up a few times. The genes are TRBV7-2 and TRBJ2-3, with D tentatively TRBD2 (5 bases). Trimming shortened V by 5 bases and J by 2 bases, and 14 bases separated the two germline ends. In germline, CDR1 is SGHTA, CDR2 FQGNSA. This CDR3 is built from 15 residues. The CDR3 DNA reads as TGTGCCAGCAGCGAGGGATTCCAGGTCACAGATACGCAGTATTTT. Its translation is CASSEGFQVTDTQYF. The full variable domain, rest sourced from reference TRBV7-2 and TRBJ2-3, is GAGVSQSPSNKVTEKGKDVELRCDPISGHTALYWYRQSLGQGLEFLIYFQGNSAPDKSGLPSDRFSAERTGGSVSTLTIQRTQQEDSAVYLCASSEGFQVTDTQYFGPGTRLTVL.

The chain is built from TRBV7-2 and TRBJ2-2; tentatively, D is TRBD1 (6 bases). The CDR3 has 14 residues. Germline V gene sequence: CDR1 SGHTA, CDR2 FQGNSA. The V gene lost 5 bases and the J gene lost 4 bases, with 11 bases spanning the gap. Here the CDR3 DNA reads TGTGCCAGCAGCACACAGGGTTTCACCGGGGAGCTGTTTTTT. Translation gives CASSTQGFTGELFF.

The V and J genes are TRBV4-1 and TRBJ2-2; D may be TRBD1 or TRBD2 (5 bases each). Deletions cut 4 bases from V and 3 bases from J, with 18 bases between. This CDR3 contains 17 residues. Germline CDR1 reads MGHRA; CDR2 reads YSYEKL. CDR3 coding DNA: TGCGCCAGCAGCCGCCTGAGGGCAGGGATAGACACCGGGGAGCTGTTTTTT. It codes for CASSRLRAGIDTGELFF.

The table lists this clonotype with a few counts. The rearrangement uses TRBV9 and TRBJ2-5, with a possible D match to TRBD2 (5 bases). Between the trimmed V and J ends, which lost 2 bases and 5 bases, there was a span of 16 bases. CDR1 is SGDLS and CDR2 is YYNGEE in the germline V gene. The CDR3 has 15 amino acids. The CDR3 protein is CASSVSANRGETQYF. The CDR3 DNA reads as TGTGCCAGCAGCGTCTCCGCAAACCGAGGGGAGACCCAGTACTTC.

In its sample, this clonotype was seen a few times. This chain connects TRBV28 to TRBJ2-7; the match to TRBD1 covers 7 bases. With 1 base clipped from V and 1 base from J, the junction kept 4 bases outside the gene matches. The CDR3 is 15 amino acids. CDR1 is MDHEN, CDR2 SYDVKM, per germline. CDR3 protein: CASSLSAGGSYEQYF. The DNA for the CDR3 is TGTGCCAGCAGTTTATCGGCAGGGGGATCCTACGAGCAGTACTTC.

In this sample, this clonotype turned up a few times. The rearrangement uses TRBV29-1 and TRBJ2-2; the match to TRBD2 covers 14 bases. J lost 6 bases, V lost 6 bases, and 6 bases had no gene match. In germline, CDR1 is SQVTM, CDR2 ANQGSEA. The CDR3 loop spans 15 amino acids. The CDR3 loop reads CSVAGTSGSAGELFF. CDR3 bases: TGCAGCGTGGCCGGGACTAGCGGGAGTGCCGGGGAGCTGTTTTTT.

In nucleotides, the CDR3 is TGTGCCAGCAGCTTAATTATGGGGACAGCCCAAGAGACCCAGTACTTC. This codes for CASSLIMGTAQETQYF. The chain joins TRBV7-9 to TRBJ2-5; 7 bases are shared with TRBD1. CDR3 length equals 16 residues. CDR1 and CDR2 from the germline V gene are SEHNR and FQNEAQ (reference sequence). Trimming cost V 2 bases and J 1 base; bases outside gene matches: 7.

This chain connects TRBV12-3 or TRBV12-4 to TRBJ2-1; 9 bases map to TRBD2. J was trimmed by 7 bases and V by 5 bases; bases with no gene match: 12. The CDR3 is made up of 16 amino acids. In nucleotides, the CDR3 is TGTGCCAGCAGTAGCACCGGAGGGCGGGAGGGGAATGAGCAGTTCTTC. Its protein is CASSSTGGREGNEQFF.

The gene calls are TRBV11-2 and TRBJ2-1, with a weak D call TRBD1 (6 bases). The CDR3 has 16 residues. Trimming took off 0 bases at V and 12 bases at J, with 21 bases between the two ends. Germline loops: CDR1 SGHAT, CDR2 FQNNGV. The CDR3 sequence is CASSLDLTGRTERQFF. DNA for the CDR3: TGTGCCAGCAGCTTAGATCTGACAGGCCGCACAGAGAGGCAGTTCTTC. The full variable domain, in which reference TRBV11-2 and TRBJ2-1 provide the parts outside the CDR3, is EAGVAQSPRYKIIEKRQSVAFWCNPISGHATLYWYQQILGQGPKLLIQFQNNGVVDDSQLPKDRFSAERLKGVDSTLKIQPAKLEDSAVYLCASSLDLTGRTERQFFGPGTRLTVL.

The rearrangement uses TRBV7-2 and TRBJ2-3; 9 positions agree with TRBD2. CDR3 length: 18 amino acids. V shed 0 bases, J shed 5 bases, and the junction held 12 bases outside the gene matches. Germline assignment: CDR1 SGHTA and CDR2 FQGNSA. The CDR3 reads CASSLAWREGPVRDTQYF. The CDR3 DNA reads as TGTGCCAGCAGCTTAGCGTGGCGGGAGGGCCCCGTAAGAGATACGCAGTATTTT.

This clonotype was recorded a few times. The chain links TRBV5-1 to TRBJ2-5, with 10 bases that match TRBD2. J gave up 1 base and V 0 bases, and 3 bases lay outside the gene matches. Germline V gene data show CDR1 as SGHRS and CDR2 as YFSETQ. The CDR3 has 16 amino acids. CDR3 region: CASSLVAGGAQETQYF. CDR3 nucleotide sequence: TGCGCCAGCAGCTTGGTAGCGGGGGGAGCCCAAGAGACCCAGTACTTC.

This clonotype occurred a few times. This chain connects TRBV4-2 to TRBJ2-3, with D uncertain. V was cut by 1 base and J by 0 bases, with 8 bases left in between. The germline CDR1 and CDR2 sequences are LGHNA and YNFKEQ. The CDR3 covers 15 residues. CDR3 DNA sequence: TGTGCCAGCAGCCAAGGGGTTCTTAGCACAGATACGCAGTATTTT. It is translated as CASSQGVLSTDTQYF.

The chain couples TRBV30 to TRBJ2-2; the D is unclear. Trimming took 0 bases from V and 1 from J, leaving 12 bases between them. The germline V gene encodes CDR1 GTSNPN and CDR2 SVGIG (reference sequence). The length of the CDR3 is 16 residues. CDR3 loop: CAWSVSVRRNTGELFF. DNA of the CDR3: TGTGCCTGGAGTGTATCCGTCCGGCGGAACACCGGGGAGCTGTTTTTT.

The CDR3 loop is CSAMNTLGTGKNIQYF. The CDR3 DNA reads TGCAGTGCCATGAATACCCTCGGGACAGGGAAAAACATTCAGTACTTC. The J gene is TRBJ2-4, the V gene TRBV20-1; 9 nucleotides agree with TRBD1. The CDR3 is 16 amino acids. V was clipped by 6 bases and J by 4 bases; unmatched bases: 13. Per germline, CDR1 DFQATT and CDR2 SNEGSKA (reference sequence).

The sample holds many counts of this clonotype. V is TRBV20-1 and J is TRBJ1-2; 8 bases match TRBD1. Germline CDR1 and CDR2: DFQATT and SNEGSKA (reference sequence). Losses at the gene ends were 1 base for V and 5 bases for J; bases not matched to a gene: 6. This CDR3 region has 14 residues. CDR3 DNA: TGCAGTGCTAGAGTGGTAGACAGGGGATATGGCTACACCTTC. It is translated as CSARVVDRGYGYTF.

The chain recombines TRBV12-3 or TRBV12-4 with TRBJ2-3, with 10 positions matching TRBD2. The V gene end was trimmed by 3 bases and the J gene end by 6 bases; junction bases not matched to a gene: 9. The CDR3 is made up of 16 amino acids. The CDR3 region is CASSFMASGRSDTQYF. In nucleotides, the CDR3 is TGTGCCAGCAGTTTCATGGCTAGCGGGAGATCTGATACGCAGTATTTT.

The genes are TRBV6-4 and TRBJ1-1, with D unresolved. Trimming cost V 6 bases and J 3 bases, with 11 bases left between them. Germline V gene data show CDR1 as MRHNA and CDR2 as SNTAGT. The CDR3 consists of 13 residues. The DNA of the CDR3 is TGTGCCAGCAGAGCTGGTCGGGACACTGAAGCTTTCTTT. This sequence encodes CASRAGRDTEAFF.

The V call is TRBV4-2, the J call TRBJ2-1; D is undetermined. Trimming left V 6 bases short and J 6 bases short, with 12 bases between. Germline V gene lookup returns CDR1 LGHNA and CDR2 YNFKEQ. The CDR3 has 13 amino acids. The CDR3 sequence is CASRPGLVNEQFF. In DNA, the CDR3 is TGTGCCAGCAGACCCGGGCTAGTCAATGAGCAGTTCTTC.